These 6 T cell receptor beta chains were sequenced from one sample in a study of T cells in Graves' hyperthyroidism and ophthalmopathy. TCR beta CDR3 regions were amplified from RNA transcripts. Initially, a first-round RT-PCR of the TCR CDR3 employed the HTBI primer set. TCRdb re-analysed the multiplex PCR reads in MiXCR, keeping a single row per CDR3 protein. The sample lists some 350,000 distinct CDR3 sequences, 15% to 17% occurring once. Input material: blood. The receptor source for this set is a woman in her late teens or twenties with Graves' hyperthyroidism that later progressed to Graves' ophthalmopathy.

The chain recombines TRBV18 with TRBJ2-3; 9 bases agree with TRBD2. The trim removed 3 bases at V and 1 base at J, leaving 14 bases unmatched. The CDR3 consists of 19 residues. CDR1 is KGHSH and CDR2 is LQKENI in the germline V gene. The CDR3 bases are TGTGCCAGCTCACCCACCCTCTATAGCGGGAGCCAACGCACAGATACGCAGTATTTT. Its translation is CASSPTLYSGSQRTDTQYF.

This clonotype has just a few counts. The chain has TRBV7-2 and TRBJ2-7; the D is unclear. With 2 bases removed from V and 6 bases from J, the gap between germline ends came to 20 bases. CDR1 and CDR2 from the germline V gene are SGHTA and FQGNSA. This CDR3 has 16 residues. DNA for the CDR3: TGTGCCAGCAGCTTACATTCGGCAGCCCACCCTGCCGAGCAGTACTTC. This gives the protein CASSLHSAAHPAEQYF.

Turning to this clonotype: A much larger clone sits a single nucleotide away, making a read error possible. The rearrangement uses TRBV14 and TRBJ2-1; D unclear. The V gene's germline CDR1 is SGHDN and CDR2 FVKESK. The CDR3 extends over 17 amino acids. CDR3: CASSQDPVEDPYNDQFF. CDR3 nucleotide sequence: TGTGCCAGCAGCCAAGATCCGGTCGAAGACCCCTACAATGACCAGTTCTTC.

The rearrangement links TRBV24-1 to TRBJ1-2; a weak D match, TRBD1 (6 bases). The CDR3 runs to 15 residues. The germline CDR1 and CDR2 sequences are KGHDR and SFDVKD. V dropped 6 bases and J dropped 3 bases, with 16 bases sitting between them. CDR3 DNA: TGTGCCACCAGTCGTGGGGGCGCCGGGGACTATGGCTACACCTTC. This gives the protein CATSRGGAGDYGYTF.

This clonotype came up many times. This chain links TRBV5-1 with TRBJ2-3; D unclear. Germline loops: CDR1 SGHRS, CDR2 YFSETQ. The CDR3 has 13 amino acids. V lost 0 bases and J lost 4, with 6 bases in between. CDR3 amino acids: CASSLEGSDTQYF. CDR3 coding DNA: TGCGCCAGCAGCTTGGAAGGGTCAGATACGCAGTATTTT. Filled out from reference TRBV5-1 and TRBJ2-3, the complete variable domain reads KAGVTQTPRYLIKTRGQQVTLSCSPISGHRSVSWYQQTPGQGLQFLFEYFSETQRNKGNFPGRFSGRQFSNSRSEMNVSTLELGDSALYLCASSLEGSDTQYFGPGTRLTVL.

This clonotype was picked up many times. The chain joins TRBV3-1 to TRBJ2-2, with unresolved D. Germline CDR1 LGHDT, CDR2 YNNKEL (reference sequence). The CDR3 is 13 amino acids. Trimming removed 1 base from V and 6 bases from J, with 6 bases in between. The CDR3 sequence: CASSQVHPGELFF. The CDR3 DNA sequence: TGTGCCAGCAGCCAAGTACACCCCGGGGAGCTGTTTTTT.